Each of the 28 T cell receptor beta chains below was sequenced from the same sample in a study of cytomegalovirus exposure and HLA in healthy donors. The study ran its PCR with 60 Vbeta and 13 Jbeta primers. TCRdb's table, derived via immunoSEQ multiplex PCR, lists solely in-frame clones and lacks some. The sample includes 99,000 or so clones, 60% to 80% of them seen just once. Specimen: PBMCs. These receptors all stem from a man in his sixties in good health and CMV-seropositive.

CDR3 bases: TGCGCCAGCAGCCTGGGGACAGCTGAAAAACTGTTTTTT. It yields the protein CASSLGTAEKLFF. V gene TRBV5-1 combines with J gene TRBJ1-4; TRBD1 matches 7 bases. Unmatched junction bases numbered 4, after V lost 4 bases and J lost 7 bases. This CDR3 contains 13 residues. Germline CDR1 reads SGHRS; CDR2 reads YFSETQ.

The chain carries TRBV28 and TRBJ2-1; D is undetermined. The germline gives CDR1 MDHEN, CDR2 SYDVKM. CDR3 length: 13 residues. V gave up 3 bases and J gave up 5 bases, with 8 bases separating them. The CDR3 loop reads CASSLAQNNEQFF. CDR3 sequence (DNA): TGTGCCAGCAGTTTGGCCCAGAACAATGAGCAGTTCTTC.

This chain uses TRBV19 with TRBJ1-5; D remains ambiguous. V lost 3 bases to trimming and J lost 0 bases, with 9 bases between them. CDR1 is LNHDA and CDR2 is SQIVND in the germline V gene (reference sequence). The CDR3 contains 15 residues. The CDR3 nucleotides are TGTGCCAGTAGTATTTATCCTAATAGCAATCAGCCCCAGCATTTT. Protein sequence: CASSIYPNSNQPQHF.

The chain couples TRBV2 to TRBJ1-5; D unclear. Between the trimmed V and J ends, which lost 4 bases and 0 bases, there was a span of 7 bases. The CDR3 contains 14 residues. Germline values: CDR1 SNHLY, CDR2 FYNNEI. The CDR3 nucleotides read TGTGCCAGCAGTGGGCAGGTTAGCAATCAGCCCCAGCATTTT. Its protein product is CASSGQVSNQPQHF.

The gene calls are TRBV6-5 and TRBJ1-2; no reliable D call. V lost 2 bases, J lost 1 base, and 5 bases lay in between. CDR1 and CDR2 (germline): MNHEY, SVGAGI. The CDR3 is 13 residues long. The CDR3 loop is CASSYAGNYGYTF. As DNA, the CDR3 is TGTGCCAGCAGTTACGCCGGTAACTATGGCTACACCTTC.

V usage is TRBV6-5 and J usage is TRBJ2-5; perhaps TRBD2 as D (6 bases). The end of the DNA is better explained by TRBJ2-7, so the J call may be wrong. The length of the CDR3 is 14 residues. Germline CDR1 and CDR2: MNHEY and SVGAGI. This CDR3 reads CASSYSGGNDEQYF. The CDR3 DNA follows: TGTGCCAGCAGTTACTCGGGGGGAAACGACGAGCAGTACTTC.

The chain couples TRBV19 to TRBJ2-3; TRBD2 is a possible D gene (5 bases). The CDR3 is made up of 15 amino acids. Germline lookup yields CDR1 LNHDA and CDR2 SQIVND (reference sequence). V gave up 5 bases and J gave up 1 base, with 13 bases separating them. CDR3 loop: CASSLDSDGTDTQYF. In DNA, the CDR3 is TGTGCCAGTAGTTTGGACTCCGACGGCACAGATACGCAGTATTTT. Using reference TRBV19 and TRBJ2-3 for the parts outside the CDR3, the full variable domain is DGGITQSPKYLFRKEGQNVTLSCEQNLNHDAMYWYRQDPGQGLRLIYYSQIVNDFQKGDIAEGYSVSREKKESFPLTVTSAQKNPTAFYLCASSLDSDGTDTQYFGPGTRLTVL.

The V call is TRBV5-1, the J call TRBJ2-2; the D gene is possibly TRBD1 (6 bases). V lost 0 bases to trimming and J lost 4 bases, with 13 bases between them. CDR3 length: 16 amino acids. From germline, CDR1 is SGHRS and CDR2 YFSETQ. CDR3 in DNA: TGCGCCAGCAGCTTGGCCGTGGGGGCGCGCACCGGGGAGCTGTTTTTT. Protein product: CASSLAVGARTGELFF. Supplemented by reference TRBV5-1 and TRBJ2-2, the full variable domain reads KAGVTQTPRYLIKTRGQQVTLSCSPISGHRSVSWYQQTPGQGLQFLFEYFSETQRNKGNFPGRFSGRQFSNSRSEMNVSTLELGDSALYLCASSLAVGARTGELFFGEGSRLTVL.

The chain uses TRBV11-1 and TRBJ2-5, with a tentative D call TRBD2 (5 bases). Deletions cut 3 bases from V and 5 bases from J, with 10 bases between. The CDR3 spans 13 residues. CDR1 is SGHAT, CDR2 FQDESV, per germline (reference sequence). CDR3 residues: CASSFSGKETQYF. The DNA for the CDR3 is TGTGCCAGCAGCTTCTCGGGGAAGGAGACCCAGTACTTC.

The DNA of the CDR3 is TGTGCCAGCAGCCCTCATTTAGCGGGGGGTTACAATGAGCAGTTCTTC. Translated, it gives CASSPHLAGGYNEQFF. The chain joins TRBV7-3 to TRBJ2-1; 10 positions match TRBD2. The germline V gene encodes CDR1 SGHTA and CDR2 FQGTGA. CDR3 length: 16 amino acids. V trimming: 5 bases; J trimming: 4 bases; junction bases outside the gene matches: 8.

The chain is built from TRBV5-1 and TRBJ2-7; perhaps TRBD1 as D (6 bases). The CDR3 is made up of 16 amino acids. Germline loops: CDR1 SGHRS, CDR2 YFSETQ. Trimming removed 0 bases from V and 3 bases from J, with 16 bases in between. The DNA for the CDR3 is TGCGCCAGCAGCTTGGCCCCCCAGGGGACAAACTACGAGCAGTACTTC. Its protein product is CASSLAPQGTNYEQYF.

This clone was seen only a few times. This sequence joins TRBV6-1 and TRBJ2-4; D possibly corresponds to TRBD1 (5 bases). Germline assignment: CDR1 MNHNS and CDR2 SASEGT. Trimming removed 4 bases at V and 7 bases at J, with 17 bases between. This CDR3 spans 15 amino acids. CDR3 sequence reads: CASSAETVSPNIQYF. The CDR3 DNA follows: TGTGCCAGCAGTGCGGAGACAGTGTCCCCCAACATTCAGTACTTC.

CDR3 sequence reads: CASSSDRVNTEAFF. The CDR3 DNA is TGTGCCAGCAGCTCGGACAGGGTGAACACTGAAGCTTTCTTT. The rearrangement links TRBV7-9 to TRBJ1-1; 8 bases map to TRBD1. Germline loops: CDR1 SEHNR, CDR2 FQNEAQ (reference sequence). This CDR3 has 14 residues. The V and J ends lost 4 bases and 0 bases, in that order; junction bases with no gene match: 1.

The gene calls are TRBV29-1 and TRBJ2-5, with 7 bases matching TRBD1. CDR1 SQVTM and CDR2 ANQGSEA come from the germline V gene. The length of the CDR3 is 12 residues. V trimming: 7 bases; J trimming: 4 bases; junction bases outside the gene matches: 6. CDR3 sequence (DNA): TGCAGCGGATACAGGGGTGGAGAGACCCAGTACTTC. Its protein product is CSGYRGGETQYF.

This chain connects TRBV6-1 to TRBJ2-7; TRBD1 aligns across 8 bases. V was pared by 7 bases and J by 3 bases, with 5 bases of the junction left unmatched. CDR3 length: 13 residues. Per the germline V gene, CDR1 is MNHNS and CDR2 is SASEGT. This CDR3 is CASTLGTGYEQYF. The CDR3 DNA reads TGTGCCAGCACCCTAGGGACAGGCTACGAGCAGTACTTC.

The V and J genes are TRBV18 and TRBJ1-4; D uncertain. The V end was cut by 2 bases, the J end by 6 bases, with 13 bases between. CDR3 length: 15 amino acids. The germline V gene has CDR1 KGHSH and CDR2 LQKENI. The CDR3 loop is CASSPRSKLDEKLFF. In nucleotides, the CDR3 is TGTGCCAGCTCACCAAGGAGTAAATTGGATGAAAAACTGTTTTTT.

The CDR3 DNA reads as TGTGCCAGCAGTAATCTGGGAGGATTCGTCTCTGGGGCCAACGTCCTGACTTTC. It specifies CASSNLGGFVSGANVLTF. The rearrangement joins TRBV27 to TRBJ2-6; D possibly corresponds to TRBD2 (6 bases). V was clipped by 5 bases and J by 0 bases, with 17 bases between them. CDR3 size: 18 residues. The V gene's germline CDR1 is MNHEY and CDR2 SMNVEV (reference sequence).

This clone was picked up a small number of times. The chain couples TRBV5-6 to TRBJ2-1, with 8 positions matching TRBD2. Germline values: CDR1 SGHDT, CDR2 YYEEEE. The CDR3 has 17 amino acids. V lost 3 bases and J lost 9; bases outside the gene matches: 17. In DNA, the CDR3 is TGTGCCAGCAGCTCACTCTCCAGCGGGGGTCCCTGGAGTGAGCAGTTCTTC. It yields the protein CASSSLSSGGPWSEQFF. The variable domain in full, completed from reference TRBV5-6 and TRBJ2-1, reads DAGVTQSPTHLIKTRGQQVTLRCSPKSGHDTVSWYQQALGQGPQFIFQYYEEEERQRGNFPDRFSGHQFPNYSSELNVNALLLGDSALYLCASSSLSSGGPWSEQFFGPGTRLTVL.

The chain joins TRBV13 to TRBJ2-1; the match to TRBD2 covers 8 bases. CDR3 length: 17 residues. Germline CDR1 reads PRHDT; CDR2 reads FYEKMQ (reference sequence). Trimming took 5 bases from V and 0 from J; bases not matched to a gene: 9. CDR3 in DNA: TGTGCCAGCAGCATTCCGGGACTAGAGAGCTCCTACAATGAGCAGTTCTTC. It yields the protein CASSIPGLESSYNEQFF.

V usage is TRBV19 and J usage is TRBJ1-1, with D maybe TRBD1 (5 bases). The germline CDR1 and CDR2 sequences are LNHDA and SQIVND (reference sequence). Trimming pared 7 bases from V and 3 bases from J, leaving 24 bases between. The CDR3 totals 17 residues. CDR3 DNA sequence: TGTGCCAGTACCCCGGAGACAGCAGAAAGTTCTTACACTGAAGCTTTCTTT. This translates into CASTPETAESSYTEAFF. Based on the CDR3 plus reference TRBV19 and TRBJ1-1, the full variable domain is DGGITQSPKYLFRKEGQNVTLSCEQNLNHDAMYWYRQDPGQGLRLIYYSQIVNDFQKGDIAEGYSVSREKKESFPLTVTSAQKNPTAFYLCASTPETAESSYTEAFFGQGTRLTVV.

Here the CDR3 DNA reads TGCGCCAGCAGTGAACCTGGGAGCGACACCGGGGAGCTGTTTTTT. Amino acid sequence: CASSEPGSDTGELFF. This rearrangement joins TRBV10-1 to TRBJ2-2, with D possibly being TRBD2 (5 bases). Deletions cut 3 bases from V and 3 bases from J, with 11 bases between. Germline CDR1 reads WNHNN; CDR2 reads SYGVQD (reference sequence). The CDR3 contains 15 residues.

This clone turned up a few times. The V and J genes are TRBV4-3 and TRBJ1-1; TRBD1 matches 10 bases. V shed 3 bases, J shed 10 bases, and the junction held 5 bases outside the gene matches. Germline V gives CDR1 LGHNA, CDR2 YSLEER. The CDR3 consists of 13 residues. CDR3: CASSHGQGDAAFF. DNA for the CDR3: TGCGCCAGCAGCCACGGACAGGGGGACGCAGCTTTCTTT.

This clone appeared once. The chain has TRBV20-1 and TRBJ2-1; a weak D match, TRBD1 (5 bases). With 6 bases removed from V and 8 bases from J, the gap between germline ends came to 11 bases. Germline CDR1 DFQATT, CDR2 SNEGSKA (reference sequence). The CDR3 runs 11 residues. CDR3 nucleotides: TGCAGTGCAAGCAGGGTAGATGAGCAGTTCTTC. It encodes CSASRVDEQFF.

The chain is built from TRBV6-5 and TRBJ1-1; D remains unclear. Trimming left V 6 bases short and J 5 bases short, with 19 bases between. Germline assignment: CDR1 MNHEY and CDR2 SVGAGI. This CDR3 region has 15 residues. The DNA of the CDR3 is TGTGCCAGCAGCCGACCGTCATCCGGGGAGACTGAAGCTTTCTTT. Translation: CASSRPSSGETEAFF.

In nucleotides, the CDR3 is TGTGCCAGTAGTATCGGGGGTGCAGACTACGAGCAGTACTTC. Translated, it gives CASSIGGADYEQYF. This chain links TRBV19 with TRBJ2-5; maybe TRBD2 (6 bases). Matching the DNA end better, TRBJ2-7 makes the J call doubtful. The germline V gene has CDR1 LNHDA and CDR2 SQIVND (reference sequence). The CDR3 runs to 14 residues.

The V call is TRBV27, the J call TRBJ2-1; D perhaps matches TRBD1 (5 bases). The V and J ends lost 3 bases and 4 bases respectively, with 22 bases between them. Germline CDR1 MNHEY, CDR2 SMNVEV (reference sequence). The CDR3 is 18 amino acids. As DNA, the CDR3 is TGTGCCAGCAGTTTGGCGGCGGTAGGGGAAAGGGCTTACAATGAGCAGTTCTTC. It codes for CASSLAAVGERAYNEQFF.

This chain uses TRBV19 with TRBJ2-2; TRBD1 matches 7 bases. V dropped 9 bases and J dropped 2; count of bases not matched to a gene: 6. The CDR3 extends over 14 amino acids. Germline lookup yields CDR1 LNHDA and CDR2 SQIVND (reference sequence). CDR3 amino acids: CASLVGGNTGELFF. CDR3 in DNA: TGTGCCAGCCTGGTAGGGGGCAACACCGGGGAGCTGTTTTTT.

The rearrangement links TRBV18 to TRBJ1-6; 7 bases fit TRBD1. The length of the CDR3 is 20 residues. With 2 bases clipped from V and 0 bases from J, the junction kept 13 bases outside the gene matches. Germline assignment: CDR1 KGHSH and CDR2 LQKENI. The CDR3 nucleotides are TGTGCCAGCTCACCATTCGAGTTGGGACAGAGCAGCTCCTATAATTCACCCCTCCACTTT. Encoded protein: CASSPFELGQSSSYNSPLHF.